The 8 T cell receptor beta chains below were found in one sample sequenced in a study of long-term antiretroviral therapy in people with HIV. Version v3.0 of the immunoSEQ assay was performed at survey level. Profiled with immunoSEQ multiplex PCR; TCRdb holds only in-frame clones, not every one. The table shows around 28,000 clones, with 85% occurring only once. Sample: unsorted PBMCs, taken 2.3 years after starting antiretroviral therapy. The source is a man in his forties with HIV.

The sample holds one count of this clone. The gene calls are TRBV6-5 and TRBJ2-7; D tentatively reads TRBD1 or TRBD2 (6 bases each). V lost 2 bases and J 2 bases, leaving 13 bases between the germline ends. The CDR3 length is 15 residues. CDR1 is MNHEY, CDR2 SVGAGI, per germline. The CDR3 sequence is CASSYAGHATYEQYF. In DNA form, the CDR3 reads TGTGCCAGCAGTTACGCGGGACACGCGACCTACGAGCAGTACTTC.

The V gene is TRBV9, the J gene TRBJ1-2; the match to TRBD1 covers 12 bases. The V gene end was trimmed by 4 bases and the J gene end by 6 bases; junction bases not matched to a gene: 16. The CDR3 length is 18 residues. Looked up from germline, CDR1 is SGDLS and CDR2 is YYNGEE. The CDR3 DNA sequence: TGTGCCAGCAGCCTCAGAACGGGACAGGGGGCTGTTATTCATGGCTACACCTTC. This codes for CASSLRTGQGAVIHGYTF.

This rearrangement joins TRBV9 to TRBJ2-7, with TRBD1 matching over 7 bases. The CDR3 loop spans 13 amino acids. V lost 3 bases, J lost 6 bases, and 6 bases stayed unmatched. Looked up from germline, CDR1 is SGDLS and CDR2 is YYNGEE. The CDR3 sequence is CASSAGTEVEQYF. The CDR3 DNA follows: TGTGCCAGCAGCGCCGGGACAGAAGTCGAGCAGTACTTC.

The CDR3 DNA follows: TGTGCCAGCAGCCTTATCCCGTCTAGCTCCTACGAGCAGTACTTC. Its protein is CASSLIPSSSYEQYF. The chain has TRBV5-5 and TRBJ2-7; no definite D call. This CDR3 comprises 15 residues. Germline V gives CDR1 SGHKS, CDR2 YYEKEE (reference sequence). Trimming left V 4 bases short and J 0 bases short, with 14 bases between.

This chain connects TRBV5-1 to TRBJ2-1; 9 nucleotides agree with TRBD1. This CDR3 is built from 15 residues. In germline, CDR1 is SGHRS, CDR2 YFSETQ. V trimming: 4 bases; J trimming: 4 bases; junction bases outside the gene matches: 6. CDR3 bases: TGCGCCAGCAGCCGGACAGGGGCAGGTTACAATGAGCAGTTCTTC. It specifies CASSRTGAGYNEQFF.

This chain uses TRBV6-1 with TRBJ2-7; 7 bases are a match to TRBD2. Germline assignment: CDR1 MNHNS and CDR2 SASEGT. This CDR3 comprises 12 residues. Trimming took 6 bases from V and 2 from J; bases not matched to a gene: 1. The CDR3 loop is CASSRGAYEQYF. The CDR3 DNA is TGTGCCAGCAGCCGGGGGGCCTACGAGCAGTACTTC.

This chain links TRBV7-9 with TRBJ1-1, with TRBD1 matching 7 bases. Trimming cost V 5 bases and J 1 base; bases outside gene matches: 4. CDR1 SEHNR and CDR2 FQNEAQ come from the germline V gene (reference sequence). The CDR3 is 14 residues long. For the CDR3, the DNA is TGTGCCAGCAGCAGAAGGACAGGGAACACTGAAGCTTTCTTT. Translated, it gives CASSRRTGNTEAFF.

The chain is built from TRBV5-1 and TRBJ2-3, with 8 bases that match TRBD2. The CDR3 is made up of 15 amino acids. Germline values: CDR1 SGHRS, CDR2 YFSETQ. V was pared by 1 base and J by 4 bases, with 5 bases of the junction left unmatched. DNA of the CDR3: TGCGCCAGCAGCTTGAACAGCGGGGGCCCAGATACGCAGTATTTT. Translation gives CASSLNSGGPDTQYF. The full variable domain, in which reference TRBV5-1 and TRBJ2-3 provide the parts outside the CDR3, is KAGVTQTPRYLIKTRGQQVTLSCSPISGHRSVSWYQQTPGQGLQFLFEYFSETQRNKGNFPGRFSGRQFSNSRSEMNVSTLELGDSALYLCASSLNSGGPDTQYFGPGTRLTVL.